The 16 T cell receptor beta chains presented below share a single source sample, sequenced in a study of monozygotic twins with inflammatory bowel disease. For each CDR3 protein, TCRdb gives one entry from its re-call of the 5' RACE reads, without DNA. The table gives 200,000 to 250,000 distinct CDR3 sequences; the top ten clones make up roughly 7.5% of it. The sample consisted of blood. The receptors here all came from a human donor with ulcerative colitis or Crohn's disease, or a healthy co-twin of an affected twin (not recorded which).

The chain combines TRBV12-3 or TRBV12-4 with TRBJ2-2; TCRdb lists TRBD1, though no DNA is available to test this call. The CDR3 runs to 14 residues. The CDR3 here is CASSSAPALGELFF.

The rearrangement links TRBV12-3 or TRBV12-4 to TRBJ1-1. The length of the CDR3 is 15 residues. This CDR3 is CASSLSADLNTEAFF.

V and J are TRBV24-1 and TRBJ1-2. The CDR3 has 12 amino acids. The germline gives CDR1 KGHDR, CDR2 SFDVKD. This CDR3 reads CATSDDGWGYTF.

CDR3 sequence reads: CASSERGLAGTSTDTQYF. J is TRBJ2-3 and V is TRBV5-1; TCRdb lists TRBD2, though no DNA is available to test this call. There are 18 residues in the CDR3. Germline V gives CDR1 SGHRS, CDR2 YFSETQ.

The chain is built from TRBV5-8 and TRBJ2-1; with no DNA, the TCRdb D assignment of TRBD1 cannot be verified. Germline CDR1 reads SGHTS; CDR2 reads YDEGEE. This CDR3 has 13 residues. The CDR3 protein is CASTQRGHNEQFF.

J is TRBJ2-1 and V is TRBV29-1. Germline CDR1 SQVTM, CDR2 ANQGSEA. The CDR3 runs to 13 residues. The CDR3 protein is CSVDSSSYNEQFF.

The CDR3 here is CSARDLRTGDNSPLHF. This chain connects TRBV20-1 to TRBJ1-6. Germline values: CDR1 DFQATT, CDR2 SNEGSKA (reference sequence). This CDR3 is built from 16 residues.

The chain carries TRBV7-9 and TRBJ2-1; as DNA is missing, the TRBD1 call by TCRdb cannot be tested. The CDR3 is 11 amino acids. Germline V lookup: CDR1 SEHNR, CDR2 FQNEAQ (reference sequence). CDR3 region: CASSPTGLGFF.

The V call is TRBV20-1, the J call TRBJ2-5. CDR3 length equals 14 residues. Germline V lookup: CDR1 DFQATT, CDR2 SNEGSKA (reference sequence). The CDR3 loop is CSAMTLATQETQYF.

The CDR3 spells CASRGDGNYGYTF. The chain employs TRBV2 and TRBJ1-2; TCRdb names TRBD1, which stays unverified in the absence of DNA. This CDR3 comprises 13 residues. Germline V gives CDR1 SNHLY, CDR2 FYNNEI.

This chain uses TRBV6-1 with TRBJ2-7; without DNA, the TCRdb call of TRBD2 cannot be checked. There are 15 residues in the CDR3. CDR1 is MNHNS and CDR2 is SASEGT in the germline V gene. The CDR3: CASSPGGGASYEQYF.

The rearrangement joins TRBV7-2 to TRBJ2-7; TCRdb proposes TRBD2, but this gene call is untestable without DNA. This CDR3 has 16 amino acids. Germline V CDR1 and CDR2: SGHTA, FQGNSA. CDR3 sequence: CASSSWTSDTPYEQYF.

V is TRBV12-5 and J is TRBJ1-2; without DNA, the TCRdb call of TRBD1 cannot be checked. Germline CDR1 LGHNT, CDR2 FRNRAP. The CDR3 extends over 19 amino acids. This chain's CDR3 is CASGLADGTAYRKSYGYTF.

The chain combines TRBV6-2 or TRBV6-3 with TRBJ2-5; the TCRdb call, TRBD1, lacks DNA for checking. Germline V CDR1 and CDR2: MNHEY, SVGEGT. The CDR3 spans 13 residues. The CDR3 protein is CASRSGTEETQYF.

The chain combines TRBV6-5 with TRBJ2-1. This CDR3 contains 14 residues. Germline V gene lookup returns CDR1 MNHEY and CDR2 SVGAGI. CDR3: CASSYGSSYNEQFF.

The V call is TRBV19, the J call TRBJ2-7; as DNA is missing, the TRBD1 call by TCRdb cannot be tested. Per germline, CDR1 LNHDA and CDR2 SQIVND (reference sequence). The CDR3 sequence is 13 residues long. This CDR3 is CASSRDRAYEQYF.